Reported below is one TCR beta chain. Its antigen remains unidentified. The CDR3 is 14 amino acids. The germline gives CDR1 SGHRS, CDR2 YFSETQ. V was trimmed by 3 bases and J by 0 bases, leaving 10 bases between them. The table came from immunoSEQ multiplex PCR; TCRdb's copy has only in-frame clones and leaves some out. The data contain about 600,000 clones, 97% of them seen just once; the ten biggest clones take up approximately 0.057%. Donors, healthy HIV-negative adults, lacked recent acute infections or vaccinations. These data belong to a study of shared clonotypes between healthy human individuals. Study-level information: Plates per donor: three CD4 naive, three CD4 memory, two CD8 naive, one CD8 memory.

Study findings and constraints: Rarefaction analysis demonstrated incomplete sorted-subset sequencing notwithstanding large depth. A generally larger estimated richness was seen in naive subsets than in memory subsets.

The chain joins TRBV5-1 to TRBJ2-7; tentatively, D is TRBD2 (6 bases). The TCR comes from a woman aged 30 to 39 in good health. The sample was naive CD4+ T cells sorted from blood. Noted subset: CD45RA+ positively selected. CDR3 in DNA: TGCGCCAGCAGCTCCCGGGGGAACTCCTACGAGCAGTACTTC. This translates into CASSSRGNSYEQYF.